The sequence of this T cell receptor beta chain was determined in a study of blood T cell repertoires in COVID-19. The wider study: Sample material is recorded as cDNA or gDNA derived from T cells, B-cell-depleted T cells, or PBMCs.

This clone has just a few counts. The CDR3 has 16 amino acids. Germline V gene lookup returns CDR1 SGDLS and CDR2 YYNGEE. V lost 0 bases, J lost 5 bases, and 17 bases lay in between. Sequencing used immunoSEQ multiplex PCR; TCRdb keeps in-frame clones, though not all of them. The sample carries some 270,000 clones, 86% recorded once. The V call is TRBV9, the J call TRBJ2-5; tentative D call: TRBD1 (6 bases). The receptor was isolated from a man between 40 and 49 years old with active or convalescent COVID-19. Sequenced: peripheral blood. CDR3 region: CASSVAGQTGAETQYF. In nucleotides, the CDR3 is TGTGCCAGCAGCGTAGCCGGACAGACTGGCGCGGAGACCCAGTACTTC.